The clone carrying this T cell receptor beta chain was seen a handful of times. Germline CDR1 and CDR2: SGHTA and FQGNSA. Losses at the gene ends were 3 bases for V and 1 base for J; bases not matched to a gene: 1. CDR3 size: 14 residues. The data are from a study of cytomegalovirus exposure and HLA in healthy donors. Sequencing was performed with immunoSEQ multiplex PCR; in TCRdb, only in-frame clones are kept and a portion is missing. The repertoire has under 400,000 clones, more than 80% of them found once; the top ten carry 0.65% to 0.95%. This clonotype originated in a woman between 18 and 29 years old in good health and CMV-seronegative. Sequencing was carried out using PBMCs. The V gene is TRBV7-2, the J gene TRBJ1-2; 8 positions match TRBD1. The CDR3 loop reads CASSFGQGNYGYTF. The CDR3 DNA sequence: TGTGCCAGCAGCTTTGGACAGGGTAACTATGGCTACACCTTC.